The 31 T cell receptor beta chains below all came from one sample that was sequenced in a study of cytomegalovirus exposure and HLA in healthy donors. Researchers ran the PCR with 60 Vbeta and 13 Jbeta primers. Libraries were prepared by immunoSEQ multiplex PCR; TCRdb keeps only in-frame clonotypes and omits some of them. The repertoire includes fewer than 200,000 clones, around 68% of them detected once, and less than 3.5% sits in the top ten. Material for sequencing was PBMCs. All receptors come from a woman aged 40 to 55 in good health and CMV-seropositive.

With regard to this clone: This specimen includes other DNA sequences encoding the same CDR3. The rearrangement links TRBV4-3 to TRBJ2-7, with 7 bases that match TRBD1. The germline V gene encodes CDR1 LGHNA and CDR2 YSLEER. The CDR3 loop spans 14 amino acids. V shed 0 bases, J shed 3 bases, and the junction held 2 bases outside the gene matches. The CDR3 nucleotides are TGCGCCAGCAGCCAAGATCGACAGGGCTACGAGCAGTACTTC. Translating it yields CASSQDRQGYEQYF.

The rearrangement links TRBV19 to TRBJ2-1; 14 bases fit TRBD2. Germline V gene data show CDR1 as LNHDA and CDR2 as SQIVND (reference sequence). V shed 4 bases and J 7 bases; nucleotides not matched to a gene: 3. The CDR3 runs 15 residues. The CDR3 sequence is CASSKTSGGANEQFF. The DNA of the CDR3 is TGTGCCAGTAGTAAGACTAGCGGGGGGGCAAATGAGCAGTTCTTC. The whole variable domain, filled in from reference TRBV19 and TRBJ2-1, reads DGGITQSPKYLFRKEGQNVTLSCEQNLNHDAMYWYRQDPGQGLRLIYYSQIVNDFQKGDIAEGYSVSREKKESFPLTVTSAQKNPTAFYLCASSKTSGGANEQFFGPGTRLTVL.

This clone was picked up a small number of times. The chain has TRBV7-8 and TRBJ2-1; TRBD1 matches at 9 bases. This CDR3 comprises 15 residues. CDR1 and CDR2 (germline): SGHVS, FQNEAQ. J lost 2 bases, V lost 1 base, and 0 bases had no gene match. CDR3 DNA: TGTGCCAGCAGCTTAGGACAGGGGGCCTACAATGAGCAGTTCTTC. It translates to CASSLGQGAYNEQFF. Drawing the rest from reference TRBV7-8 and TRBJ2-1, the complete variable domain is GAGVSQSPRYKVAKRGQDVALRCDPISGHVSLFWYQQALGQGPEFLTYFQNEAQLDKSGLPSDRFFAERPEGSVSTLKIQRTQQEDSAVYLCASSLGQGAYNEQFFGPGTRLTVL.

The rearrangement joins TRBV18 to TRBJ1-1; 7 nucleotides agree with TRBD1. The junction had 4 bases not matched to a gene; V was cut back by 0 bases and J by 3 bases. The length of the CDR3 is 15 residues. CDR1 KGHSH and CDR2 LQKENI come from the germline V gene. The CDR3 region has the DNA TGTGCCAGCTCACCACCGGAGGGGGCCCACACTGAAGCTTTCTTT. This codes for CASSPPEGAHTEAFF.

This chain connects TRBV7-3 to TRBJ2-2, with 9 bases aligning to TRBD1. The CDR3 length is 15 residues. V dropped 5 bases and J dropped 6; count of bases not matched to a gene: 7. Germline lookup yields CDR1 SGHTA and CDR2 FQGTGA. This CDR3 reads CASSRDRADPGELFF. CDR3 DNA: TGTGCCAGCAGCCGGGACAGGGCGGACCCCGGGGAGCTGTTTTTT. Combining the CDR3 with reference TRBV7-3 and TRBJ2-2 gives the whole variable domain GAGVSQTPSNKVTEKGKYVELRCDPISGHTALYWYRQSLGQGPEFLIYFQGTGAADDSGLPNDRFFAVRPEGSVSTLKIQRTERGDSAVYLCASSRDRADPGELFFGEGSRLTVL.

The J gene is TRBJ2-3, the V gene TRBV2, with a tentative D call TRBD1 (5 bases). V lost 5 bases, J lost 0 bases, and 9 bases lay in between. CDR1 is SNHLY, CDR2 FYNNEI, per germline. The CDR3 extends over 14 amino acids. Written as DNA, the CDR3 is TGTGCCAGCAGTCCAGGGCCTAGCACAGATACGCAGTATTTT. It yields the protein CASSPGPSTDTQYF. Based on the CDR3 plus reference TRBV2 and TRBJ2-3, the full variable domain is EPEVTQTPSHQVTQMGQEVILRCVPISNHLYFYWYRQILGQKVEFLVSFYNNEISEKSEIFDDQFSVERPDGSNFTLKIRSTKLEDSAMYFCASSPGPSTDTQYFGPGTRLTVL.

The chain uses TRBV7-2 and TRBJ2-7; D remains ambiguous. The CDR3 is 12 residues long. Trimming stripped 5 bases from V and 3 bases from J, with 8 bases between. The germline CDR1 and CDR2 sequences are SGHTA and FQGNSA. CDR3 nucleotide sequence: TGTGCCAGCAGCGCAGAATTCTACGAGCAGTACTTC. Its translation is CASSAEFYEQYF.

This clone occurred a few times. V and J are TRBV5-1 and TRBJ2-7; 11 bases align to TRBD2. Germline values: CDR1 SGHRS, CDR2 YFSETQ. Trimming removed 7 bases from V and 3 bases from J; junction bases left unmatched: 6. The CDR3 runs to 14 residues. The CDR3 coding sequence is TGCGCCAGCGGAACCGGGACTAGCGGCTACGAGCAGTACTTC. Translated: CASGTGTSGYEQYF.

V is TRBV7-9 and J is TRBJ1-4; D is perhaps TRBD1 (6 bases). Trimming pared 1 base from V and 2 bases from J, leaving 8 bases between. Germline loops: CDR1 SEHNR, CDR2 FQNEAQ (reference sequence). The CDR3 sequence is 15 residues long. The CDR3 coding sequence is TGTGCCAGCAGCTTAGGGGGGCTCACTAATGAAAAACTGTTTTTT. Translating it yields CASSLGGLTNEKLFF.

This chain connects TRBV20-1 to TRBJ2-3; no firm D call. Trimming stripped 6 bases from V and 2 bases from J, with 6 bases between. This CDR3 region has 11 residues. Germline V gene lookup returns CDR1 DFQATT and CDR2 SNEGSKA (reference sequence). The CDR3 DNA reads TGCAGTGCCGGAGCCACAGATACGCAGTATTTT. Translated: CSAGATDTQYF.

This clone was seen only a few times. This chain links TRBV6-5 with TRBJ2-3; 7 bases are a match to TRBD2. Losses at the gene ends were 10 bases for V and 0 bases for J; bases not matched to a gene: 10. This CDR3 spans 15 amino acids. The germline V gene has CDR1 MNHEY and CDR2 SVGAGI. The CDR3 is CATYSERDSTDTQYF. The CDR3 nucleotides read TGTGCCACCTATTCCGAGCGGGATAGCACAGATACGCAGTATTTT.

This chain connects TRBV7-9 to TRBJ1-4; TRBD1 matches at 7 bases. The CDR3 contains 12 residues. With 3 bases clipped from V and 17 bases from J, the junction kept 9 bases outside the gene matches. CDR1 SEHNR and CDR2 FQNEAQ come from the germline V gene (reference sequence). The CDR3 loop is CASSLSPGQSFF. In DNA, the CDR3 is TGTGCCAGCAGCTTGAGCCCGGGACAGAGCTTTTTT. Full variable domain (missing parts from reference TRBV7-9 and TRBJ1-4): DTGVSQNPRHKITKRGQNVTFRCDPISEHNRLYWYRQTLGQGPEFLTYFQNEAQLEKSRLLSDRFSAERPKGSFSTLEIQRTEQGDSAMYLCASSLSPGQSFFGSGTQLSVL.

The chain combines TRBV4-3 with TRBJ1-2; possible D gene TRBD1, 6 bases. The CDR3 runs to 15 residues. Germline CDR1 is LGHNA and CDR2 is YSLEER. Trimming removed 0 bases from V and 4 bases from J, with 12 bases in between. The CDR3 sequence: CASSQDHRESYGYTF. CDR3 bases: TGCGCCAGCAGCCAAGACCACAGGGAATCCTATGGCTACACCTTC.

Written as DNA, the CDR3 is TGCGCCAGCAGCAGGGGACAGGGCGGAGAGACCCAGTACTTC. Its protein is CASSRGQGGETQYF. The chain carries TRBV5-1 and TRBJ2-5; TRBD1 matches 9 bases. This CDR3 is 14 amino acids long. CDR1 SGHRS and CDR2 YFSETQ come from the germline V gene. With V trimmed by 4 bases and J by 4 bases, 5 bases remained unmatched. The full variable domain, with the rest looked up from reference TRBV5-1 and TRBJ2-5, is KAGVTQTPRYLIKTRGQQVTLSCSPISGHRSVSWYQQTPGQGLQFLFEYFSETQRNKGNFPGRFSGRQFSNSRSEMNVSTLELGDSALYLCASSRGQGGETQYFGPGTRLLVL.

This chain uses TRBV5-1 with TRBJ2-5, with D unclear. Trimming cost V 0 bases and J 0 bases, with 9 bases left between them. There are 15 residues in the CDR3. Germline assignment: CDR1 SGHRS and CDR2 YFSETQ. Written as DNA, the CDR3 is TGCGCCAGCAGCTTGGGTTGGGCAGACCAAGAGACCCAGTACTTC. This sequence encodes CASSLGWADQETQYF.

This clone has more than one count but fewer than ten. The chain recombines TRBV5-1 with TRBJ2-3, with 8 nucleotides matching TRBD2. The germline gives CDR1 SGHRS, CDR2 YFSETQ. Trimming took 6 bases from V and 1 from J; bases not matched to a gene: 1. This CDR3 has 13 amino acids. CDR3 residues: CASTTSGTDTQYF. The CDR3 coding sequence is TGCGCCAGCACGACTAGCGGCACAGATACGCAGTATTTT.

The V and J genes are TRBV5-5 and TRBJ2-7, with 7 bases identical to TRBD2. Unmatched junction bases numbered 5, after V lost 0 bases and J lost 2 bases. The CDR3 spans 15 residues. Germline CDR1 reads SGHKS; CDR2 reads YYEKEE (reference sequence). The CDR3 here is CASSLGSGRPYEQYF. The CDR3 DNA is TGTGCCAGCAGCTTGGGTAGCGGGCGCCCCTACGAGCAGTACTTC. Drawing the rest from reference TRBV5-5 and TRBJ2-7, the complete variable domain is DAGVTQSPTHLIKTRGQQVTLRCSPISGHKSVSWYQQVLGQGPQFIFQYYEKEERGRGNFPDRFSARQFPNYSSELNVNALLLGDSALYLCASSLGSGRPYEQYFGPGTRLTVT.

V usage is TRBV6-6 and J usage is TRBJ1-2, with TRBD1 identical over 11 bases. Losses at the gene ends were 5 bases for V and 8 bases for J; bases not matched to a gene: 4. The germline V gene encodes CDR1 MNHNY and CDR2 SVGAGI (reference sequence). The CDR3 consists of 13 residues. CDR3 in amino acids: CASSRDRGVGYTF. In DNA form, the CDR3 reads TGTGCCAGCAGTAGGGACAGGGGGGTCGGCTACACCTTC.

This chain uses TRBV10-3 with TRBJ2-6; D possibly corresponds to TRBD2 (5 bases). Germline values: CDR1 ENHRY, CDR2 SYGVKD. The V gene lost 6 bases and the J gene lost 2 bases, with 17 bases spanning the gap. The CDR3 length is 17 residues. CDR3 DNA: TGTGCCATCAGCGAGACCCGGACTCTCCCTGGGGCCAACGTCCTGACTTTC. It encodes CAISETRTLPGANVLTF.

Written as DNA, the CDR3 is TGCGCCAGCAGCTTGGTAGCGGGAGGGGACTACAATGAGCAGTTCTTC. This codes for CASSLVAGGDYNEQFF. The chain recombines TRBV5-1 with TRBJ2-1; 11 nucleotides match TRBD2. The CDR3 is 16 amino acids. The germline V gene encodes CDR1 SGHRS and CDR2 YFSETQ. V shed 0 bases and J 3 bases; nucleotides not matched to a gene: 2.

This clone appeared a single time. The V gene is TRBV7-2, the J gene TRBJ2-2, with a tentative D call TRBD2 (6 bases). The V gene lost 5 bases and the J gene lost 6 bases, with 16 bases spanning the gap. The CDR3 sequence is 15 residues long. CDR1 SGHTA and CDR2 FQGNSA come from the germline V gene. In DNA form, the CDR3 reads TGTGCCAGCAGCACCCAATCGGGGGTTGCCGGGGAGCTGTTTTTT. Translation gives CASSTQSGVAGELFF.

This chain joins TRBV5-1 and TRBJ2-5; no clear D gene. The V end was cut by 0 bases, the J end by 5 bases, with 14 bases between. CDR1 is SGHRS and CDR2 is YFSETQ in the germline V gene. This CDR3 is built from 15 residues. The DNA for the CDR3 is TGCGCCAGCAGCTTGGCCGCGGAAGCGAGGGAGACCCAGTACTTC. Its translation is CASSLAAEARETQYF.

The chain carries TRBV18 and TRBJ2-2; D is perhaps TRBD1 (6 bases). Trimming left V 4 bases short and J 3 bases short, with 12 bases between. Germline V gives CDR1 KGHSH, CDR2 LQKENI. This CDR3 has 15 amino acids. CDR3 loop: CASSRQEGDTGELFF. CDR3 sequence (DNA): TGTGCCAGCTCACGACAGGAAGGGGACACCGGGGAGCTGTTTTTT.

The chain couples TRBV2 to TRBJ2-7; 8 bases agree with TRBD1. The CDR3 extends over 14 amino acids. Germline V gene sequence: CDR1 SNHLY, CDR2 FYNNEI. V lost 4 bases, J lost 5 bases, and 7 bases stayed unmatched. CDR3 loop: CASSARTGFDEQYF. CDR3 nucleotides: TGTGCCAGCAGTGCCAGGACAGGGTTCGACGAGCAGTACTTC.

The J gene is TRBJ1-2, the V gene TRBV5-5; 8 bases line up with TRBD1. V lost 3 bases and J lost 4; bases outside the gene matches: 5. Germline V gene data show CDR1 as SGHKS and CDR2 as YYEKEE (reference sequence). This CDR3 has 14 residues. The CDR3 nucleotides are TGTGCCAGCAGCTGGGGGGACAGGCTCTATGGCTACACCTTC. Translating gives CASSWGDRLYGYTF.

The rearrangement joins TRBV19 to TRBJ1-1, with 12 bases lining up with TRBD1. The CDR3 has 16 residues. The germline V gene encodes CDR1 LNHDA and CDR2 SQIVND (reference sequence). The ends lost 4 bases at V and 5 bases at J; junction bases unmatched: 8. The CDR3 protein is CASSSLRGQGATEAFF. The DNA for the CDR3 is TGTGCCAGTAGTAGCCTTCGGGGACAGGGGGCTACTGAAGCTTTCTTT. The full variable domain, completed using reference TRBV19 and TRBJ1-1, is DGGITQSPKYLFRKEGQNVTLSCEQNLNHDAMYWYRQDPGQGLRLIYYSQIVNDFQKGDIAEGYSVSREKKESFPLTVTSAQKNPTAFYLCASSSLRGQGATEAFFGQGTRLTVV.

The chain links TRBV19 to TRBJ1-2, with D perhaps matching TRBD1 (5 bases). The CDR3 contains 12 residues. Germline V gene sequence: CDR1 LNHDA, CDR2 SQIVND (reference sequence). Deletions cut 7 bases from V and 6 bases from J, with 12 bases between. CDR3 loop: CASIQGINGYTF. Written as DNA, the CDR3 is TGTGCCAGTATCCAGGGTATCAATGGCTACACCTTC.

The V and J genes are TRBV7-9 and TRBJ2-1; 7 bases match TRBD1. This CDR3 has 15 residues. V was clipped by 5 bases and J by 2 bases; unmatched bases: 6. Germline CDR1 and CDR2: SEHNR and FQNEAQ (reference sequence). The CDR3 sequence: CASSTRQGAYNEQFF. In DNA, the CDR3 is TGTGCCAGCAGCACACGACAGGGCGCCTACAATGAGCAGTTCTTC. The full variable domain, rest sourced from reference TRBV7-9 and TRBJ2-1, is DTGVSQNPRHKITKRGQNVTFRCDPISEHNRLYWYRQTLGQGPEFLTYFQNEAQLEKSRLLSDRFSAERPKGSFSTLEIQRTEQGDSAMYLCASSTRQGAYNEQFFGPGTRLTVL.

This clone was counted a few times. The CDR3 protein is CASSFLAGGTDTQYF. CDR3 sequence (DNA): TGTGCCAGCAGTTTCCTAGCGGGGGGCACAGATACGCAGTATTTT. The chain employs TRBV6-5 and TRBJ2-3; 10 nucleotides line up with TRBD2. Germline loops: CDR1 MNHEY, CDR2 SVGAGI. J lost 1 base, V lost 4 bases, and 2 bases had no gene match. There are 15 residues in the CDR3.

Comment on this clone: Germline is not matched at one junction end, which may reflect a read error. V gene TRBV7-2 combines with J gene TRBJ1-6; 10 bases line up with TRBD1. There are 15 residues in the CDR3. The germline V gene has CDR1 SGHTA and CDR2 FQGNSA. CDR3 nucleotides: TGTGCCAGCAGCCCACCGGGACAGGGGAGATCACCCCTCAACTTT. This translates into CASSPPGQGRSPLNF.

This chain connects TRBV7-9 to TRBJ2-3; D perhaps matches TRBD1 (6 bases). CDR3 length equals 15 residues. V was clipped by 2 bases and J by 3 bases, with 12 bases between them. Germline V gene sequence: CDR1 SEHNR, CDR2 FQNEAQ (reference sequence). Written as DNA, the CDR3 is TGTGCCAGCAGCTTACTGGGGGCGCGGACAGATACGCAGTATTTT. This encodes CASSLLGARTDTQYF.